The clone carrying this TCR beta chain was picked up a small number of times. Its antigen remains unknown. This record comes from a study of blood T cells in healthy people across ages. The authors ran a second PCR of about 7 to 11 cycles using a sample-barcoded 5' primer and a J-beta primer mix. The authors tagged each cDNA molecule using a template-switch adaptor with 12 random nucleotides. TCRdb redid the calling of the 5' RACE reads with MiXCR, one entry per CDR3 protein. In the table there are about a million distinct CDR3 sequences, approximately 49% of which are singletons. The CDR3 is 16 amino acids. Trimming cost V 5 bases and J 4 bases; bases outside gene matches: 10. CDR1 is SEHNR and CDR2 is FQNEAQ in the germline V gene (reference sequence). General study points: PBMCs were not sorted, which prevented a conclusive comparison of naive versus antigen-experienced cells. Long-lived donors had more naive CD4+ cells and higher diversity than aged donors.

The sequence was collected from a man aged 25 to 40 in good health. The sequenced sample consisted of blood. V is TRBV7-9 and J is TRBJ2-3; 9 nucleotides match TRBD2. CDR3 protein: CASSIIAGARADTQYF. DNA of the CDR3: TGTGCCAGCAGCATAATAGCGGGGGCCCGCGCAGATACGCAGTATTTT. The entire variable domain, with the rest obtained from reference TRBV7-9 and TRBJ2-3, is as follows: DTGVSQNPRHKITKRGQNVTFRCDPISEHNRLYWYRQTLGQGPEFLTYFQNEAQLEKSRLLSDRFSAERPKGSFSTLEIQRTEQGDSAMYLCASSIIAGARADTQYFGPGTRLTVL.